The next 11 T cell receptor beta chains were all read from a single sample in a study of blood T cell repertoires in COVID-19. Clones were sequenced by immunoSEQ multiplex PCR, and TCRdb holds only the in-frame ones, with some missing. The sample carries about 87,000 clones, roughly 86% recorded once. Sequenced: peripheral blood. The receptors come from a human donor with acute or convalescent COVID-19. The donor label of this sample is uncertain.

This sequence joins TRBV4-2 and TRBJ2-3; 13 bases line up with TRBD2. There are 17 residues in the CDR3. The V segment lost 4 bases and the J segment 6 bases; nucleotides outside the gene matches: 10. Germline V gene sequence: CDR1 LGHNA, CDR2 YNFKEQ. The CDR3 spells CASSRSTSGGAEDTQYF. The CDR3 bases are TGTGCCAGCAGCCGATCTACTAGCGGGGGGGCCGAGGATACGCAGTATTTT.

This CDR3 reads CASSPGPSNYGYTF. The CDR3 nucleotides are TGTGCCAGCAGCCCCGGTCCTTCTAACTATGGCTACACCTTC. The chain has TRBV5-8 and TRBJ1-2; the D is unclear. The CDR3 loop spans 14 amino acids. V lost 4 bases and J 0 bases, leaving 10 bases between the germline ends. Germline assignment: CDR1 SGHTS and CDR2 YDEGEE.

The gene calls are TRBV3-1 (or the pseudogene TRBV3-2) and TRBJ1-6, with unresolved D. The length of the CDR3 is 12 residues. The germline V and J ends were trimmed by 5 bases and 6 bases, with 5 bases remaining between them. CDR1 and CDR2 from the germline V gene are LGHDT and YNNKEL (reference sequence). CDR3 nucleotide sequence: TGTGCCAGCAGCTACTCTAATTCACCCCTCCACTTT. Translated, it gives CASSYSNSPLHF.

The chain combines TRBV19 with TRBJ1-1, with 7 bases identical to TRBD1. This CDR3 is 14 amino acids long. Germline CDR1 is LNHDA and CDR2 is SQIVND (reference sequence). Trimming took 9 bases from V and 0 from J; bases not matched to a gene: 7. CDR3 loop: CASGRGQLNTEAFF. The CDR3 coding sequence is TGTGCCAGCGGCCGGGGACAGTTGAACACTGAAGCTTTCTTT.

For the CDR3, the DNA is TGTGCCAGCAGCTCCTGGACAGGGGGCCGGGAGACCCAGTACTTC. Translated, it gives CASSSWTGGRETQYF. V gene TRBV11-3 combines with J gene TRBJ2-5, with 11 bases fitting TRBD1. J lost 5 bases, V lost 4 bases, and 6 bases had no gene match. Germline assignment: CDR1 SGHNT and CDR2 YENEEA. The CDR3 is made up of 15 amino acids.

CDR3 nucleotides: TGTGCCAGCAGCCCCTTAGCTGGGACTGAAGCTTTCTTT. It translates to CASSPLAGTEAFF. The J gene is TRBJ1-1, the V gene TRBV11-3; D is unclear. Trimming shortened V by 5 bases and J by 5 bases, and 12 bases separated the two germline ends. Germline V gene sequence: CDR1 SGHNT, CDR2 YENEEA. The CDR3 covers 13 residues.

This chain joins TRBV2 and TRBJ2-1; D might be TRBD2 (7 bases). V lost 6 bases and J lost 1, with 13 bases in between. The CDR3 is 15 amino acids. Germline V gives CDR1 SNHLY, CDR2 FYNNEI. The CDR3 DNA reads TGTGCCAGCAGGGGGGGGGCAGTTTCCTACAATGAGCAGTTCTTC. This encodes CASRGGAVSYNEQFF.

The chain combines TRBV30 with TRBJ1-5; D is uncertain. Germline lookup yields CDR1 GTSNPN and CDR2 SVGIG (reference sequence). Trimming pared 2 bases from V and 10 bases from J, leaving 15 bases between. The CDR3 spans 13 residues. The CDR3 spells CAWSPIGGGPQHF. The CDR3 bases are TGTGCCTGGAGTCCAATCGGAGGTGGACCCCAGCATTTT.

The chain employs TRBV5-5 and TRBJ1-5; 7 positions match TRBD1. Germline V CDR1 and CDR2: SGHKS, YYEKEE (reference sequence). This CDR3 has 16 residues. The ends lost 4 bases at V and 0 bases at J; junction bases unmatched: 7. In DNA, the CDR3 is TGTGCCAGCAGCCCAGGGACAGCTTATAGCAATCAGCCCCAGCATTTT. As protein: CASSPGTAYSNQPQHF.

The chain couples TRBV5-6 to TRBJ1-5; the D gene is possibly TRBD1 (5 bases). Trimming removed 1 base from V and 6 bases from J, with 11 bases in between. The CDR3 loop spans 14 amino acids. CDR1 is SGHDT, CDR2 YYEEEE, per germline. The CDR3 region is CASSLNRRGQPQHF. The DNA of the CDR3 is TGTGCCAGCAGCTTGAACAGGAGAGGTCAGCCCCAGCATTTT.

The chain joins TRBV5-1 to TRBJ2-7; TRBD2 matches 8 bases. From germline, CDR1 is SGHRS and CDR2 YFSETQ. The CDR3 length is 15 residues. V lost 0 bases and J lost 4; bases outside the gene matches: 6. CDR3 protein: CASSLEGGGLYEQYF. For the CDR3, the DNA is TGCGCCAGCAGCTTGGAGGGCGGGGGGCTTTACGAGCAGTACTTC.